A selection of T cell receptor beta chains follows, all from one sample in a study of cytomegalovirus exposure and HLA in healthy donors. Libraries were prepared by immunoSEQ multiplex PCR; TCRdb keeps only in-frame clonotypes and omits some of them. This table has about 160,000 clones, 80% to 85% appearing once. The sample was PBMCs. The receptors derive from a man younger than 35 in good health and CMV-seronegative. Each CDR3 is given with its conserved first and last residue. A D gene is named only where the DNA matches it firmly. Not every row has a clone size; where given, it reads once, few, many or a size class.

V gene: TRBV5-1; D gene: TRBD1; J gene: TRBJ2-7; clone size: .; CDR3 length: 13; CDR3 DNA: TGCGCCAGCAGCTCGGGACAGTACTACGAGCAGTACTTC; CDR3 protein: CASSSGQYYEQYF
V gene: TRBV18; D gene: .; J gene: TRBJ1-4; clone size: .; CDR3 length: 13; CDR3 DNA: TGTGCCAGCTCACCACGTCCAGGTGAAAAACTGTTTTTT; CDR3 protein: CASSPRPGEKLFF
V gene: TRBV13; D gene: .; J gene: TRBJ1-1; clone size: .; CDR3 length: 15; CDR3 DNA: TGTGCCAGCAGCTTAGCCACTATATCGGGGACTGAAGCTTTCTTT; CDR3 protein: CASSLATISGTEAFF
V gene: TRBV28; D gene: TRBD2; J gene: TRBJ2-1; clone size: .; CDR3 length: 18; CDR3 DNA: TGTGCCAGCAGTCAAACTGAGGAACTAGCGGATTCCTACAATGAGCAGTTCTTC; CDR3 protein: CASSQTEELADSYNEQFF
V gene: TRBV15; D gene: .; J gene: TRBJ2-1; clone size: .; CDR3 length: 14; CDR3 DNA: TGTGCCACCAGCAGAGGGAGGGGGCGCAATGAGCAGTTCTTC; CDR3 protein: CATSRGRGRNEQFF
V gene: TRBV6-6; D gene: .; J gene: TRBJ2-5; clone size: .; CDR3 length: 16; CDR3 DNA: TGTGCCAGCAGTTACTCGAAGGACTCCCATGGGGAGACCCAGTACTTC; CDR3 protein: CASSYSKDSHGETQYF
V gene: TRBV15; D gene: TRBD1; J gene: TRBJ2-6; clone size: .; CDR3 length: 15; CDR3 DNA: TGTGCCACCAGGGCCGGGACAGGGGAAGCCAACGTCCTGACTTTC; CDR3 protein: CATRAGTGEANVLTF
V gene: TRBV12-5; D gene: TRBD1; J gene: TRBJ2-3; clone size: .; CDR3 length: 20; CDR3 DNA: TGTGCTAGTGGTTTGTCTACCCGGACAGGGGGGCAAAGTGGCACAGATACGCAGTATTTT; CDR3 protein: CASGLSTRTGGQSGTDTQYF
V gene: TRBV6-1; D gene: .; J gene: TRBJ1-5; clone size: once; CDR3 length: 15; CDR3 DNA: TGTGCCAGCAGTGGAGGACAGCATAGCAATCAGCCCCAGCATTTT; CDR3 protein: CASSGGQHSNQPQHF
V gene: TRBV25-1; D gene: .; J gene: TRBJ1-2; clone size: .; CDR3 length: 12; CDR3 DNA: TGTGCCAGCAGTGAAGGGCCGTGGGGCTACACCTTC; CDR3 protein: CASSEGPWGYTF
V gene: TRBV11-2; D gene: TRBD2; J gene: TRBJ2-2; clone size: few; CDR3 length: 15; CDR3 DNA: TGTGCCACCAAGGGACTAGCGGGAGGGGCCGGGGAGCTGTTTTTT; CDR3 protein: CATKGLAGGAGELFF
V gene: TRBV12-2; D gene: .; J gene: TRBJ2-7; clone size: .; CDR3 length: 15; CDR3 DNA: TGTGCAAGTCGAGGGGGACTAGCGGAATATTACGAGCAGTACTTC; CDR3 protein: CASRGGLAEYYEQYF
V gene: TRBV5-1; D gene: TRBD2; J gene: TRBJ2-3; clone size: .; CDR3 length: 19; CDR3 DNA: TGCGCCAGCAGCTTCCGGGCGGGGGGCCGAATCTTGGGCACAGATACGCAGTATTTT; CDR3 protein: CASSFRAGGRILGTDTQYF
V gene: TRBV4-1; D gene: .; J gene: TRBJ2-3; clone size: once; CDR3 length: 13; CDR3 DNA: TGCGCCAGCAGCCGGGACTCCACAGATACGCAGTATTTT; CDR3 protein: CASSRDSTDTQYF
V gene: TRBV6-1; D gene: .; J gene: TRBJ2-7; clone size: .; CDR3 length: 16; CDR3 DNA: TGTGCCAGCAGTGAACTGGGCTATGACAGAGCCTACGAGCAGTACTTC; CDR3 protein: CASSELGYDRAYEQYF
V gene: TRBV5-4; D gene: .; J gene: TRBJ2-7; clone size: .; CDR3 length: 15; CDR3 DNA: TGTGCCAGCAGCTTGGAACAAACGAATACCTACGAGCAGTACTTC; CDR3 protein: CASSLEQTNTYEQYF
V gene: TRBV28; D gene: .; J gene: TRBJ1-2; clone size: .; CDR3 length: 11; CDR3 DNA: TGTGCCAGCAGTATCTCCTATGGCTACACCTTC; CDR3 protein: CASSISYGYTF
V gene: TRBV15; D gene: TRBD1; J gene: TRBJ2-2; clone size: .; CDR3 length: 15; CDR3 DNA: TGTGCCACCAGCAGGGACAGGACGAACACCGGGGAGCTGTTTTTT; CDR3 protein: CATSRDRTNTGELFF
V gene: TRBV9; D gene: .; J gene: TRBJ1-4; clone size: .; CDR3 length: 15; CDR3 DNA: TGTGCCAGCAGCGTAGGTACAGGGTGGGGTGAAAAACTGTTTTTT; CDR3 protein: CASSVGTGWGEKLFF
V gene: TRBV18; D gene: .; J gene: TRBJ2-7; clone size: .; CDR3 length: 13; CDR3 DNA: TGTGCCAGCTCACCTAGAGGGCCCTACGAGCAGTACTTC; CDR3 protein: CASSPRGPYEQYF
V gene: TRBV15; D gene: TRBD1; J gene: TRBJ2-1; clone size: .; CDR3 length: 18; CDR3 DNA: TGTGCCACCAGCAGTCCTCTTTCCGCGGGACAGGGCTACAATGAGCAGTTCTTC; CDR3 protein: CATSSPLSAGQGYNEQFF
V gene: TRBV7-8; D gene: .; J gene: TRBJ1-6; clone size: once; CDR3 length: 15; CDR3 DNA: TGTGCCAGCAACCCTTTCGCGGGGATTAACTCACCCCTCCACTTT; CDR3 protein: CASNPFAGINSPLHF
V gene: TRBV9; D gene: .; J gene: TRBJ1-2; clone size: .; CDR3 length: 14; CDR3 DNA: TGTGCCAGCAGCCGTTCCAGGGTAGACTATGGCTACACCTTC; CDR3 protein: CASSRSRVDYGYTF
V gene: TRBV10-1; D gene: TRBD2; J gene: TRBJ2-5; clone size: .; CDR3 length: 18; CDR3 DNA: TGCGCCAGCCGGGACGGGGGGATTTACGGCGGGAGGCTAGAGACCCAGTACTTC; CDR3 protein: CASRDGGIYGGRLETQYF
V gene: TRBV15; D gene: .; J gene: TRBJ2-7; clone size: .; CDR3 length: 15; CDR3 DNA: TGTGCCACCAGCAGAGAGAGAACGAGCTCCTACGAGCAGTACTTC; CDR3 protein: CATSRERTSSYEQYF
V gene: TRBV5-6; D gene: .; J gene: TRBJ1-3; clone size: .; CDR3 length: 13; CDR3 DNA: TGTGCCAGCAGCTTCGGCTCTGGAAACACCATATATTTT; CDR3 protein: CASSFGSGNTIYF
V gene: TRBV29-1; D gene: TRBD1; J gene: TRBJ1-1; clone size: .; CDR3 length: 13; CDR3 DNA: TGCAGCGCCTGGGACAGGGTGAACACTGAAGCTTTCTTT; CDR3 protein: CSAWDRVNTEAFF
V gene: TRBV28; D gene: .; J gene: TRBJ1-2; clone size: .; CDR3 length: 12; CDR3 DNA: TGTGCCAGCAGTCGGGAATTCTATGGCTACACCTTC; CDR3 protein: CASSREFYGYTF
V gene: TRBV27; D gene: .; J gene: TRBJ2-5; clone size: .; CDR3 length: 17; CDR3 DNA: TGTGCCAGCAGTTCTTGGCGACAGGACCGGACGAGGGAGACCCAGTACTTC; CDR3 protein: CASSSWRQDRTRETQYF
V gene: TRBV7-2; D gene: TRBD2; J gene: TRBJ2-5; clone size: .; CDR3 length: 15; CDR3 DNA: TGTGCCAGCAGCTTAGCGGTGGGAGGGCTCGAGACCCAGTACTTC; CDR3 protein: CASSLAVGGLETQYF
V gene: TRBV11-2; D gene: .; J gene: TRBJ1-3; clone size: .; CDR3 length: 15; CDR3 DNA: TGTGCCAGCAGCTCCACAGGGCCCTCTGGAAACACCATATATTTT; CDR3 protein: CASSSTGPSGNTIYF
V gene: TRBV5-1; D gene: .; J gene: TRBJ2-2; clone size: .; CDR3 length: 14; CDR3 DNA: TGCGCCAGCAGCTTGGTGGCAGGCCCCGGGGAGCTGTTTTTT; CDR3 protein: CASSLVAGPGELFF
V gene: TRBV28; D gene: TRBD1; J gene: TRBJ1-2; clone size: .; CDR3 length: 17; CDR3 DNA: TGTGCCAGCAGTCCCCTCGGACAGGGGGCCCGAGGCTATGGCTACACCTTC; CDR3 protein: CASSPLGQGARGYGYTF
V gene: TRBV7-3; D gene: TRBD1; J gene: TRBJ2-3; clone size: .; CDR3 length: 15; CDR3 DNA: TGTGCCAGCAGCTTCGGGACAGGGGATGGAGATACGCAGTATTTT; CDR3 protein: CASSFGTGDGDTQYF
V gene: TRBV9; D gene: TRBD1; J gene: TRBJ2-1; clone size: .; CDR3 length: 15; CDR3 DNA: TGTGCCAGCAGCGCCACCCAGGGGGCCTACAATGAGCAGTTCTTC; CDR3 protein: CASSATQGAYNEQFF
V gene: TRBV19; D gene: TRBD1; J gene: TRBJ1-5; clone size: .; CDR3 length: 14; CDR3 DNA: TGTGCCAGTAGTGATACAGGGGCAAATCAGCCCCAGCATTTT; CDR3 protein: CASSDTGANQPQHF